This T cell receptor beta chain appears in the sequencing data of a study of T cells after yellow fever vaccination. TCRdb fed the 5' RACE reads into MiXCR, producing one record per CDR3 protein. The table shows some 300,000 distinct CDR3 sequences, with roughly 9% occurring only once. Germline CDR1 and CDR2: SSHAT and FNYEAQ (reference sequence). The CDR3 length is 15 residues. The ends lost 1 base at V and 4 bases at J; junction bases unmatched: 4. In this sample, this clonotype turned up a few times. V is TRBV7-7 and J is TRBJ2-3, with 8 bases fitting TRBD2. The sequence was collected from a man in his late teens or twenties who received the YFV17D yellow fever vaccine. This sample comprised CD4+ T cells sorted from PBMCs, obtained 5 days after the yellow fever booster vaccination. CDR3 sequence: CASSLVAGFPDTQYF. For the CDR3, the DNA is TGTGCCAGCAGCTTAGTAGCGGGGTTTCCAGATACGCAGTATTTT. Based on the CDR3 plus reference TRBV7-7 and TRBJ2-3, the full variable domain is GAGVSQSPRYKVTKRGQDVTLRCDPISSHATLYWYQQALGQGPEFLTYFNYEAQPDKSGLPSDRFSAERPEGSISTLTIQRTEQRDSAMYRCASSLVAGFPDTQYFGPGTRLTVL.